The 8 T cell receptor beta chains listed next were all sequenced from one sample in a study of cytomegalovirus exposure and HLA in healthy donors. Using immunoSEQ multiplex PCR, the repertoire was profiled, and TCRdb retains in-frame clones only, with some absent. The sample shows over 100,000 clones, roughly 88% of them seen only once. The sample was PBMCs. The receptors come from a woman aged 18-30 years in good health and CMV-seropositive.

The chain is built from TRBV5-6 and TRBJ2-5; tentative D call: TRBD2 (7 bases). The V end was cut by 0 bases, the J end by 2 bases, with 17 bases between. CDR3 length equals 17 residues. Germline V lookup: CDR1 SGHDT, CDR2 YYEEEE. In DNA, the CDR3 is TGTGCCAGCAGCTTGGCCGGGGGCGGGGGCCAACAAGAGACCCAGTACTTC. Amino acid sequence: CASSLAGGGGQQETQYF.

Notes on this clone: Germline and junction disagree at one end, which may indicate a read error. The chain employs TRBV7-7 and TRBJ2-5; maybe TRBD1 (6 bases). The germline V gene encodes CDR1 SSHAT and CDR2 FNYEAQ (reference sequence). The CDR3 is made up of 14 amino acids. As DNA, the CDR3 is TGTGCTAGCAGCTTAGGGGGAGCGGAGAAGACCCAGTACTTC. It yields the protein CASSLGGAEKTQYF.

This chain links TRBV29-1 with TRBJ1-2; 8 nucleotides line up with TRBD1. This CDR3 contains 14 residues. Germline assignment: CDR1 SQVTM and CDR2 ANQGSEA. V lost 3 bases and J lost 2; bases outside the gene matches: 5. The CDR3 DNA sequence: TGCAGCGTTGAGAGGACAGGGACCAACTATGGCTACACCTTC. It translates to CSVERTGTNYGYTF.

The V and J genes are TRBV30 and TRBJ2-1; 9 positions agree with TRBD2. The V segment lost 2 bases and the J segment 4 bases; nucleotides outside the gene matches: 3. The CDR3 totals 14 residues. Germline CDR1 and CDR2: GTSNPN and SVGIG (reference sequence). In DNA form, the CDR3 reads TGTGCCTGGAGTAAGACTAGCGGTTACAATGAGCAGTTCTTC. Translated, it gives CAWSKTSGYNEQFF.

This chain uses TRBV4-1 with TRBJ1-4, with D unresolved. Germline CDR1 and CDR2: MGHRA and YSYEKL. This CDR3 has 12 amino acids. Trimming cost V 0 bases and J 15 bases, with 11 bases left between them. For the CDR3, the DNA is TGCGCCAGCAGCCAAGATTTGGTCACGGTGTTTTTT. Amino acid sequence: CASSQDLVTVFF.

The chain couples TRBV7-9 to TRBJ1-1; D remains ambiguous. The V end was cut by 5 bases, the J end by 2 bases, with 9 bases between. CDR1 and CDR2 (germline): SEHNR, FQNEAQ (reference sequence). The CDR3 loop spans 13 amino acids. Here the CDR3 DNA reads TGTGCCAGCAGCCCTTCAGTAAACACTGAAGCTTTCTTT. Protein product: CASSPSVNTEAFF.

The chain uses TRBV7-9 and TRBJ2-3, with 8 bases that match TRBD2. The ends lost 1 base at V and 1 base at J; junction bases unmatched: 7. The germline CDR1 and CDR2 sequences are SEHNR and FQNEAQ (reference sequence). This CDR3 has 17 amino acids. CDR3 loop: CASSLGAAGARTDTQYF. CDR3 nucleotides: TGTGCCAGCAGCTTAGGGGCAGCGGGAGCCCGCACAGATACGCAGTATTTT.

This clone was counted a few times. This chain links TRBV6-9 with TRBJ2-7, with D unresolved. The germline CDR1 and CDR2 sequences are MNHGY and SVAAGI. The CDR3 is 13 amino acids. The ends were cut back, 4 bases at V and 5 bases at J, with 12 bases in the middle. The CDR3 nucleotides are TGTGCCAGCAGTTCGCGTTCGGGTCACGAGCAGTACTTC. Residues: CASSSRSGHEQYF.